The clone carrying this TCR beta chain occurred many times. Deletions cut 5 bases from V and 6 bases from J, with 13 bases between. The CDR3 has 13 amino acids. This sample stems from a study of blood T cells in healthy people across ages. A sample-barcoded 5' primer and a J-beta primer mix were used in a second PCR of roughly 6 to 11 cycles. TCRdb processed the 5' RACE reads anew with MiXCR; each CDR3 protein has one entry. The top ten clones hold around 21% of a sample with about 720,000 distinct CDR3 sequences, 22% of them seen once. Sequences were obtained from blood. The sequence came from a man between 70 and 80 years old in good health. The V and J genes are TRBV12-3 or TRBV12-4 and TRBJ1-2; a weak D match, TRBD1 (5 bases). CDR3 sequence reads: CASSPLRGNGYTF. Written as DNA, the CDR3 is TGTGCCAGCAGTCCCCTCCGGGGCAATGGCTACACCTTC.